This T cell receptor beta chain originates from a study of blood T cell repertoires in COVID-19. This CDR3 has 15 residues. V trimming: 5 bases; J trimming: 5 bases; junction bases outside the gene matches: 7. Germline V lookup: CDR1 SGHAT, CDR2 FQNNGV. Generated by immunoSEQ multiplex PCR, the TCRdb table keeps only in-frame clones and is missing some. This repertoire shows about 120,000 clones, roughly 79% found once; its top ten account for 16%. V and J are TRBV11-2 and TRBJ2-7, with TRBD2 matching 12 bases. Specimen: peripheral blood. The TCR comes from a woman of 80 years or more with active or convalescent COVID-19. Here the CDR3 DNA reads TGTGCCAGCAGCCCGACTAGCGGGAGAAGCAACGAGCAGTACTTC. It is translated as CASSPTSGRSNEQYF.